This entry lists 26 T cell receptor beta chains sequenced from one sample in a study of T cells in Graves' hyperthyroidism and ophthalmopathy. Amplification of TCR beta CDR3 regions used RNA as the template. Researchers ran a first-round RT-PCR on the TCR CDR3 using the HTBI primer set. TCRdb processed the multiplex PCR reads anew with MiXCR; each CDR3 protein has one entry. The table lists 490,000 or so distinct CDR3 sequences, 20% of them singletons, with about 45% in the top ten. The sample comprised blood. The source of these receptors is a man in his forties or fifties with Graves' ophthalmopathy.

This clonotype was detected a few times. This chain links TRBV5-1 with TRBJ1-1; D uncertain. Per the germline V gene, CDR1 is SGHRS and CDR2 is YFSETQ. Between the trimmed V and J ends, which lost 2 bases and 1 base, there was a span of 12 bases. The CDR3 is 15 residues long. CDR3 nucleotide sequence: TGCGCCAGCAGCTTCAGGTGGGGAGGGAACACTGAAGCTTTCTTT. It is translated as CASSFRWGGNTEAFF.

V is TRBV20-1 and J is TRBJ2-7; TRBD2 matches at 11 bases. V lost 5 bases to trimming and J lost 0 bases; unmatched junction nucleotides: 12. Germline CDR1 is DFQATT and CDR2 is SNEGSKA (reference sequence). The CDR3 runs 17 residues. The CDR3, as DNA: TGCAGTGCTCCGACCGGGACTAGCGGAACCAGCTCCTACGAGCAGTACTTC. Translation: CSAPTGTSGTSSYEQYF.

The rearrangement links TRBV12-5 to TRBJ1-1; 7 nucleotides match TRBD1. V was pared by 7 bases and J by 4 bases, with 3 bases of the junction left unmatched. CDR1 is LGHNT, CDR2 FRNRAP, per germline. The CDR3 runs to 12 residues. Written as DNA, the CDR3 is TGTGCTAGTGCCCCAGGGGGCACTGAAGCTTTCTTT. Translation gives CASAPGGTEAFF.

This clonotype was found a few times. The chain links TRBV6-6 to TRBJ2-3; 7 positions match TRBD2. Germline CDR1 is MNHNY and CDR2 is SVGAGI (reference sequence). The junction had 10 bases not matched to a gene; V was cut back by 0 bases and J by 7 bases. The CDR3 loop spans 16 amino acids. DNA for the CDR3: TGTGCCAGCAGTTACTCAAGCGGGGCCTCACCATATACGCAGTATTTT. Translated, it gives CASSYSSGASPYTQYF.

The chain uses TRBV12-3 or TRBV12-4 and TRBJ2-7, with a tentative D call TRBD2 (6 bases). The CDR3 contains 13 residues. V shed 7 bases and J shed 3 bases, with 13 bases lying between them. The CDR3 DNA sequence: TGTGCCAGCACTCCGGGACTGATCTACGAGCAGTACTTC. Residues: CASTPGLIYEQYF.

This clonotype has ten or more counts. The rearrangement uses TRBV20-1 and TRBJ1-1; D ambiguous. The CDR3 covers 12 residues. The germline gives CDR1 DFQATT, CDR2 SNEGSKA (reference sequence). V lost 1 base to trimming and J lost 1 base, with 4 bases between them. CDR3 protein: CSARGQNTEAFF. DNA of the CDR3: TGCAGTGCTAGAGGACAGAACACTGAAGCTTTCTTT.

This clonotype was found a few times. The chain is built from TRBV19 and TRBJ2-1; D is unclear. The CDR3 is 13 amino acids. CDR1 and CDR2 from the germline V gene are LNHDA and SQIVND (reference sequence). The V and J ends lost 2 bases and 7 bases respectively, with 9 bases between them. CDR3 protein: CASSISGTNEQFF. Here the CDR3 DNA reads TGTGCCAGTAGTATATCCGGAACTAATGAGCAGTTCTTC.

The V and J genes are TRBV27 and TRBJ1-1; possibly TRBD1 for D (5 bases). The germline V and J ends were trimmed by 8 bases and 4 bases, with 14 bases remaining between them. The CDR3 is made up of 13 amino acids. CDR1 and CDR2 (germline): MNHEY, SMNVEV (reference sequence). CDR3 DNA: TGTGCCAGCGGTAGCGATGGGGGCACTGAAGCTTTCTTT. This sequence encodes CASGSDGGTEAFF.

This clonotype was counted ten times or more. The chain employs TRBV12-3 or TRBV12-4 and TRBJ1-5; maybe TRBD1 (6 bases). V shed 6 bases and J shed 5 bases, with 14 bases lying between them. CDR3 length equals 14 residues. This chain's CDR3 is CASRELQGDQPQHF. The DNA of the CDR3 is TGTGCCAGCAGGGAATTACAGGGCGATCAGCCCCAGCATTTT.

In this sample, this clonotype turned up many times. The chain combines TRBV12-3 or TRBV12-4 with TRBJ2-7; possible D gene TRBD1, 6 bases. The CDR3 runs to 16 residues. Between the trimmed V and J ends, which lost 6 bases and 6 bases, there was a span of 24 bases. CDR3 coding DNA: TGTGCCAGCAGCCGCCCCCCCGGTTTGGGGGCGGGCGAGCAGTACTTC. It yields the protein CASSRPPGLGAGEQYF.

In this sample, this clonotype turned up a few times. The chain combines TRBV6-1 with TRBJ1-1; no firm D call. The V end was cut by 7 bases, the J end by 5 bases, with 14 bases between. CDR1 MNHNS and CDR2 SASEGT come from the germline V gene. The CDR3 extends over 13 amino acids. CDR3 nucleotide sequence: TGTGCCAGCACCCTAACCCCGGGGACTGAAGCTTTCTTT. It codes for CASTLTPGTEAFF.

The chain couples TRBV6-1 to TRBJ2-1; 9 bases line up with TRBD2. The germline V gene encodes CDR1 MNHNS and CDR2 SASEGT. This CDR3 has 12 amino acids. Trimming at V came to 7 bases and at J to 10 bases, leaving 5 bases not matched to a gene. The CDR3, as DNA: TGTGCCAGCAAGCCGACTAGCGGAGAGCAGTTCTTC. As protein: CASKPTSGEQFF.

The chain has TRBV29-1 and TRBJ1-5; no clear D gene. Germline CDR1 and CDR2: SQVTM and ANQGSEA. The germline V and J ends were trimmed by 4 bases and 4 bases, with 8 bases remaining between them. There are 12 residues in the CDR3. CDR3 sequence reads: CSVGVHNQPQHF. The CDR3 DNA sequence: TGCAGCGTTGGTGTACATAATCAGCCCCAGCATTTT.

This clonotype was found a few times. The chain is built from TRBV5-6 and TRBJ2-5; the D call may be TRBD1 or TRBD2 (6 bases each). CDR3 size: 14 residues. Trimming cost V 3 bases and J 5 bases, with 14 bases left between them. Germline V gives CDR1 SGHDT, CDR2 YYEEEE. The CDR3 DNA reads as TGTGCCAGCAGCTCAGGAGGGGGATGGGAGACCCAGTACTTC. This sequence encodes CASSSGGGWETQYF.

This rearrangement joins TRBV7-2 to TRBJ1-1; TRBD1 is a possible D gene (6 bases). The CDR3 sequence is 13 residues long. Trimming shortened V by 5 bases and J by 4 bases, and 11 bases separated the two germline ends. CDR1 is SGHTA, CDR2 FQGNSA, per germline. The CDR3 loop reads CASSKGHPTEAFF. CDR3 DNA sequence: TGTGCCAGCAGCAAGGGACATCCCACTGAAGCTTTCTTT.

The chain employs TRBV6-1 and TRBJ1-2; no definite D call. V was cut by 6 bases and J by 8 bases, with 13 bases left in between. Per germline, CDR1 MNHNS and CDR2 SASEGT. The CDR3 covers 12 residues. CDR3 in amino acids: CASSLLREGYTF. CDR3 bases: TGTGCCAGCAGCCTCCTAAGGGAGGGCTACACCTTC.

The CDR3 bases are TGTGCCAGCTCACCCCTGGGACAGGGTCCCCACGAGCAGTACTTC. Translation: CASSPLGQGPHEQYF. V usage is TRBV18 and J usage is TRBJ2-7; TRBD1 matches 9 bases. Losses at the gene ends were 3 bases for V and 5 bases for J; bases not matched to a gene: 8. This CDR3 spans 15 amino acids. Germline loops: CDR1 KGHSH, CDR2 LQKENI. Complete variable domain (other parts from reference TRBV18 and TRBJ2-7): NAGVMQNPRHLVRRRGQEARLRCSPMKGHSHVYWYRQLPEEGLKFMVYLQKENIIDESGMPKERFSAEFPKEGPSILRIQQVVRGDSAAYFCASSPLGQGPHEQYFGPGTRLTVT.

This clonotype was observed at least ten times. The chain combines TRBV5-1 with TRBJ2-7; maybe TRBD2 (6 bases). Germline lookup yields CDR1 SGHRS and CDR2 YFSETQ. CDR3 length: 14 amino acids. V shed 1 base and J shed 3 bases, with 11 bases lying between them. CDR3 residues: CASSLHGGGYEQYF. The CDR3, as DNA: TGCGCCAGCAGCTTGCACGGGGGAGGCTACGAGCAGTACTTC.

The chain joins TRBV7-9 to TRBJ2-7; D gene unclear. The germline V gene has CDR1 SEHNR and CDR2 FQNEAQ (reference sequence). V lost 10 bases and J lost 3, with 25 bases in between. This CDR3 spans 16 amino acids. The CDR3 DNA reads as TGTGCCACCCCCGGCGTGAATGCCAACCCCCTCTACGAGCAGTACTTC. Its protein product is CATPGVNANPLYEQYF. Full variable domain (remainder filled in from reference TRBV7-9 and TRBJ2-7): DTGVSQNPRHKITKRGQNVTFRCDPISEHNRLYWYRQTLGQGPEFLTYFQNEAQLEKSRLLSDRFSAERPKGSFSTLEIQRTEQGDSAMYLCATPGVNANPLYEQYFGPGTRLTVT.

The chain couples TRBV19 to TRBJ1-1, with D unclear. CDR1 and CDR2 (germline): LNHDA, SQIVND (reference sequence). This CDR3 is built from 11 residues. V lost 7 bases and J lost 7, with 10 bases in between. The CDR3 loop is CASNRVGEAFF. DNA for the CDR3: TGTGCCAGTAACCGCGTGGGTGAAGCTTTCTTT.

J is TRBJ2-3 and V is TRBV9, with TRBD2 matching 9 bases. The CDR3 loop spans 18 amino acids. Germline V gene sequence: CDR1 SGDLS, CDR2 YYNGEE. Losses at the gene ends were 4 bases for V and 1 base for J; bases not matched to a gene: 13. CDR3 in DNA: TGTGCCAGCAGCTGCAGGGGGGCGGGGGGGGACCGCACAGATACGCAGTATTTT. Translating gives CASSCRGAGGDRTDTQYF.

This clonotype has a count of ten or more. The chain has TRBV7-9 and TRBJ1-1; D possibly corresponds to TRBD1 (6 bases). The CDR3 contains 13 residues. V dropped 5 bases and J dropped 2 bases, with 9 bases sitting between them. Germline V gene lookup returns CDR1 SEHNR and CDR2 FQNEAQ (reference sequence). The CDR3 nucleotides are TGTGCCAGCAGCAGGGGGGGTAACACTGAAGCTTTCTTT. Protein product: CASSRGGNTEAFF. The variable domain in full, with the rest retrieved from reference TRBV7-9 and TRBJ1-1, is DTGVSQNPRHKITKRGQNVTFRCDPISEHNRLYWYRQTLGQGPEFLTYFQNEAQLEKSRLLSDRFSAERPKGSFSTLEIQRTEQGDSAMYLCASSRGGNTEAFFGQGTRLTVV.

The chain recombines TRBV4-1 with TRBJ1-2; D is unresolved. From germline, CDR1 is MGHRA and CDR2 YSYEKL. V was shortened by 3 bases and J by 6 bases, with 14 bases between the two germline ends. The CDR3 contains 14 residues. In DNA form, the CDR3 reads TGCGCCAGCAGCCACCCCGGGCAGTACGATGGCTACACCTTC. Encoded protein: CASSHPGQYDGYTF.

V is TRBV29-1 and J is TRBJ2-4, with D possibly TRBD1 on 6 matching bases. V lost 0 bases to trimming and J lost 6 bases, with 9 bases between them. Germline CDR1 is SQVTM and CDR2 is ANQGSEA. CDR3 length: 13 residues. The CDR3, as DNA: TGCAGCGTTGAAGATTGGACAGCAAACATTCAGTACTTC. Translating it yields CSVEDWTANIQYF.

The DNA for the CDR3 is TGCGCCAGCAGCCAACACTACAGGGGAGCTAATGAAAAACTGTTTTTT. Protein sequence: CASSQHYRGANEKLFF. The J gene is TRBJ1-4, the V gene TRBV4-1; 7 bases are shared with TRBD1. Germline V lookup: CDR1 MGHRA, CDR2 YSYEKL. This CDR3 spans 16 amino acids. V was pared by 2 bases and J by 3 bases, with 6 bases of the junction left unmatched.

The chain uses TRBV6-2 or TRBV6-3 and TRBJ2-5, with D perhaps being TRBD1 or TRBD2 (5 bases each). V lost 3 bases to trimming and J lost 1 base, with 18 bases between them. This CDR3 region has 17 residues. The germline V gene has CDR1 MNHEY and CDR2 SVGEGT. The CDR3 DNA follows: TGTGCCAGCAGTTATGCCTCCGGGGCGGGCCCCCAAGAGACCCAGTACTTC. Translated: CASSYASGAGPQETQYF.